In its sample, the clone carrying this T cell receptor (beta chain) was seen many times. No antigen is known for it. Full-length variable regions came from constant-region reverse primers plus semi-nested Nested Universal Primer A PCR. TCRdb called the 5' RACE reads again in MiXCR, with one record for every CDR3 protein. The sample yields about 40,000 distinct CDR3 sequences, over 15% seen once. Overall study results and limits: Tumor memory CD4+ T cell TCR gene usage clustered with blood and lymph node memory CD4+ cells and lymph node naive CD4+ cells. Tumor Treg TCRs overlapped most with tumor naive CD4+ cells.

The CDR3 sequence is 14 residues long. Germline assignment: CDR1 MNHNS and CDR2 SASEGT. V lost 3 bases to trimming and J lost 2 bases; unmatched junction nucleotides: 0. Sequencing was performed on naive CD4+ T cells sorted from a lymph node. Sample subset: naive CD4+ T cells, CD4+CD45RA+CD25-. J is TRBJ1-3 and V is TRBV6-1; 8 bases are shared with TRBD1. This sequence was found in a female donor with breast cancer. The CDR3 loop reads CASSETGAGNTIYF. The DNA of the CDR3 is TGTGCCAGCAGTGAGACAGGGGCTGGAAACACCATATATTTT.